This entry lists 18 T cell receptor beta chains sequenced from one sample in a study of blood T cell repertoires in COVID-19. Method: immunoSEQ multiplex PCR; TCRdb's copy keeps in-frame clones and lacks some. Seen here are fewer than 90,000 clones, approximately 84% observed once, and the top ten hold approximately 6.3%. Sequenced sample: peripheral blood. All receptors derive from a man between 65 and 85 years old with COVID-19, enrolled during active disease.

This rearrangement joins TRBV6-5 to TRBJ1-3; possibly TRBD1 for D (6 bases). The germline V gene encodes CDR1 MNHEY and CDR2 SVGAGI. The CDR3 is 15 amino acids. V was cut by 6 bases and J by 2 bases, with 14 bases left in between. The CDR3 DNA reads as TGTGCCAGCAGGCCACAGGGTCTTCCTGGAAACACCATATATTTT. It translates to CASRPQGLPGNTIYF.

The chain combines TRBV7-9 with TRBJ2-1; D perhaps matches TRBD1 (6 bases). There are 13 residues in the CDR3. CDR1 is SEHNR, CDR2 FQNEAQ, per germline (reference sequence). V lost 6 bases and J lost 7, with 13 bases in between. CDR3 region: CASRRGSRNEQFF. CDR3 bases: TGTGCCAGCAGGAGGGGGTCGAGGAATGAGCAGTTCTTC.

This chain connects TRBV7-3 to TRBJ2-1; no clear D gene. Trimming removed 3 bases from V and 2 bases from J, with 14 bases in between. Germline V gives CDR1 SGHTA, CDR2 FQGTGA. The CDR3 sequence is 16 residues long. The CDR3 DNA reads as TGTGCCAGCAGCTTTGGCGGCTTAGCCGCCTACAATGAGCAGTTCTTC. It is translated as CASSFGGLAAYNEQFF.

By proportion, this clone is medium-sized. The chain employs TRBV7-9 and TRBJ2-7, with a possible D match to TRBD1 (6 bases). Trimming took 3 bases from V and 5 from J, leaving 11 bases between them. The CDR3 is made up of 13 amino acids. Germline-derived CDR1 and CDR2 are SEHNR and FQNEAQ (reference sequence). This CDR3 is CASSFGSGDEQYF. The CDR3 DNA sequence: TGTGCCAGCAGCTTTGGATCAGGGGACGAGCAGTACTTC.

This rearrangement joins TRBV6-2 or TRBV6-3 to TRBJ1-5, with TRBD1 as a possible D gene (5 bases). CDR3 length: 14 amino acids. The ends were cut back, 4 bases at V and 6 bases at J, with 13 bases in the middle. Germline values: CDR1 MNHEY, CDR2 SVGEGT. CDR3 sequence reads: CASSSPGGGQPQHF. The CDR3 DNA follows: TGTGCCAGCAGTTCCCCCGGGGGGGGTCAGCCCCAGCATTTT.

The chain has TRBV5-5 and TRBJ2-1, with D tentatively TRBD2 (5 bases). CDR3 length: 13 residues. V was clipped by 5 bases and J by 3 bases, with 9 bases between them. From germline, CDR1 is SGHKS and CDR2 YYEKEE (reference sequence). The CDR3: CASRAGIYNEQFF. CDR3 in DNA: TGTGCCAGCAGAGCCGGGATCTACAATGAGCAGTTCTTC.

The rearrangement joins TRBV27 to TRBJ2-3; possibly TRBD1 for D (6 bases). The CDR3 runs to 13 residues. Trimming left V 6 bases short and J 7 bases short, with 14 bases between. Germline V gives CDR1 MNHEY, CDR2 SMNVEV (reference sequence). CDR3 DNA: TGTGCCAGCAGGCCCCTGGGGGCAAATACGCAGTATTTT. It is translated as CASRPLGANTQYF.

This chain uses TRBV19 with TRBJ2-7; 9 bases align to TRBD2. Germline V CDR1 and CDR2: LNHDA, SQIVND (reference sequence). The CDR3 contains 15 residues. V dropped 7 bases and J dropped 1; count of bases not matched to a gene: 8. CDR3 sequence (DNA): TGTGCCAGTAATAAGGGGACTAGCTCTTCCTACGAGCAGTACTTC. Protein: CASNKGTSSSYEQYF. Together with reference TRBV19 and TRBJ2-7, the CDR3 gives the full variable domain: DGGITQSPKYLFRKEGQNVTLSCEQNLNHDAMYWYRQDPGQGLRLIYYSQIVNDFQKGDIAEGYSVSREKKESFPLTVTSAQKNPTAFYLCASNKGTSSSYEQYFGPGTRLTVT.

CDR3 sequence: CASSIDFRGGGLTDTQYF. DNA of the CDR3: TGTGCCAGTAGTATAGACTTCCGAGGCGGGGGCTTAACAGATACGCAGTATTTT. This rearrangement joins TRBV19 to TRBJ2-3, with D perhaps TRBD2 (7 bases). The CDR3 length is 18 residues. The germline V gene has CDR1 LNHDA and CDR2 SQIVND (reference sequence). Trimming shortened V by 0 bases and J by 3 bases, and 19 bases separated the two germline ends.

This chain connects TRBV7-9 to TRBJ2-7; maybe TRBD2 (6 bases). CDR1 and CDR2 (germline): SEHNR, FQNEAQ (reference sequence). Trimming took off 5 bases at V and 3 bases at J, with 23 bases between the two ends. The CDR3 is made up of 17 amino acids. The CDR3, as DNA: TGTGCCAGCAGCCGAGGTCGGGGCGGAGGGAGTCTCTACGAGCAGTACTTC. Translating it yields CASSRGRGGGSLYEQYF.

The gene calls are TRBV4-1 and TRBJ2-3, with TRBD2 as a possible D gene (6 bases). CDR3 size: 16 residues. Germline lookup yields CDR1 MGHRA and CDR2 YSYEKL. V gave up 8 bases and J gave up 4 bases, with 22 bases separating them. CDR3 sequence reads: CASCLLRGSEADTQYF. CDR3 DNA sequence: TGCGCCAGCTGCCTACTCCGGGGGTCCGAGGCAGATACGCAGTATTTT.

This clone was observed once. The chain is built from TRBV5-1 and TRBJ2-1, with D possibly TRBD2 on 5 matching bases. V shed 0 bases and J shed 8 bases, with 12 bases lying between them. The germline V gene has CDR1 SGHRS and CDR2 YFSETQ. The length of the CDR3 is 14 residues. As DNA, the CDR3 is TGCGCCAGCAGCTTGGGCGGCGGGCCTTATGAGCAGTTCTTC. This codes for CASSLGGGPYEQFF.

The chain is built from TRBV18 and TRBJ2-4, with D possibly matching TRBD1 (5 bases). The CDR3 is made up of 15 amino acids. Per germline, CDR1 KGHSH and CDR2 LQKENI. V lost 0 bases, J lost 0 bases, and 6 bases lay in between. The CDR3 sequence: CASSPPGLAKNIQYF. As DNA, the CDR3 is TGTGCCAGCTCACCACCGGGGCTAGCCAAAAACATTCAGTACTTC. Variable domain in full (rest from reference TRBV18 and TRBJ2-4): NAGVMQNPRHLVRRRGQEARLRCSPMKGHSHVYWYRQLPEEGLKFMVYLQKENIIDESGMPKERFSAEFPKEGPSILRIQQVVRGDSAAYFCASSPPGLAKNIQYFGAGTRLSVL.

The chain uses TRBV25-1 and TRBJ2-5; 7 bases are shared with TRBD2. Germline CDR1 and CDR2: MGHDK and SYGVNS. The CDR3 spans 15 residues. V lost 5 bases and J lost 4; bases outside the gene matches: 10. The CDR3 here is CASSNSGAGGETQYF. CDR3 in DNA: TGTGCCAGCAGTAACAGCGGGGCGGGTGGAGAGACCCAGTACTTC.

The chain combines TRBV10-3 with TRBJ2-2; D remains ambiguous. This CDR3 is 15 amino acids long. Germline V CDR1 and CDR2: ENHRY, SYGVKD. Trimming pared 2 bases from V and 1 base from J, leaving 8 bases between. CDR3 DNA sequence: TGTGCCATCAGTGAGAACAGTGGGAACACCGGGGAGCTGTTTTTT. This sequence encodes CAISENSGNTGELFF.

CDR3 protein: CASSQQGAGGNEQFF. The CDR3 DNA follows: TGTGCCAGCAGCCAACAGGGGGCAGGGGGCAATGAGCAGTTCTTC. The chain links TRBV6-2 or TRBV6-3 to TRBJ2-1, with TRBD1 matching 9 bases. This CDR3 has 15 residues. The trim removed 6 bases at V and 6 bases at J, leaving 9 bases unmatched. Germline V CDR1 and CDR2: MNHEY, SVGEGT.

The rearrangement joins TRBV25-1 to TRBJ1-5; TRBD1 is a possible D gene (6 bases). From germline, CDR1 is MGHDK and CDR2 SYGVNS. The CDR3 totals 17 residues. V was cut by 6 bases and J by 1 base, with 19 bases left in between. CDR3 in DNA: TGTGCCAGCAGGGATCCCGGGGGGCCGAAAAGCAATCAGCCCCAGCATTTT. It is translated as CASRDPGGPKSNQPQHF.

The chain has TRBV4-3 and TRBJ1-1; D is unresolved. CDR1 and CDR2 from the germline V gene are LGHNA and YSLEER. The V gene lost 2 bases and the J gene lost 4 bases, with 11 bases spanning the gap. The CDR3 totals 14 residues. CDR3 in DNA: TGCGCCAGCAGCCAAAGGACGGAGGGCACTGAAGCTTTCTTT. Translating gives CASSQRTEGTEAFF.